The T cell receptor (beta chain) under discussion was sequenced for a study of cytomegalovirus exposure and HLA in healthy donors. Notes on the study in general: In a later analysis, most CMV-associated TCR beta chains appeared HLA-restricted. It was shown in a later analysis that HLA-associated TCR beta chains were more clonally expanded than other, equally common chains.

Primers: 60 Vbeta forward and 13 Jbeta reverse. Some clones are missing from TCRdb's copy, which holds only in-frame ones; the method was immunoSEQ multiplex PCR. Of more than 80,000 clones listed, under 80% are singletons. The CDR3 has 16 amino acids. Germline V gives CDR1 SGHRS, CDR2 YFSETQ. With V trimmed by 4 bases and J by 3 bases, 9 bases remained unmatched. This clone was recorded a few times. The antigen is unknown. The sequenced material came from PBMCs. The source is a woman in her forties or fifties in good health and CMV-seropositive. The genes are TRBV5-1 and TRBJ2-1; 8 bases map to TRBD2. The CDR3 bases are TGCGCCAGCAGCCTTCGGGGTAGCGGGGTCTACAATGAGCAGTTCTTC. Amino acid sequence: CASSLRGSGVYNEQFF.